The 6 T cell receptor beta chains listed next were all sequenced from one sample in a study of regulatory T cells in long-lasting Graves disease. Arm-PCR with iRepertoire HTBI primers amplified the CDR3 regions for these TCR beta libraries. Using its own MiXCR run on the multiplex PCR reads, TCRdb lists one record per CDR3 protein. The repertoire holds 450,000 or so distinct CDR3 sequences, with 20% as singletons. Stated time point: persistent/refractory GD, antithyroid drugs over 5 years with positive TRAb. The TCR library was made from RNA that had been extracted from PBMCs in TRIzol. Material: peripheral blood mononuclear cells (PBMCs), obtained when the disease was refractory, from a patient treated with antithyroid drugs. The receptors were sampled from a female donor with Graves disease.

The chain combines TRBV4-1 with TRBJ2-7; no clear D gene. This CDR3 spans 13 amino acids. The germline V gene encodes CDR1 MGHRA and CDR2 YSYEKL. The germline V and J ends were trimmed by 4 bases and 0 bases, with 7 bases remaining between them. The CDR3 spells CASSRMSSYEQYF. The DNA for the CDR3 is TGCGCCAGCAGCCGCATGAGCTCCTACGAGCAGTACTTC.

This clonotype came up a few times. Mismatch with germline at one junction end may stem from a read error. The chain links TRBV7-9 to TRBJ2-2; TRBD2 matches 7 bases. Germline lookup yields CDR1 SEHNR and CDR2 FQNEAQ (reference sequence). The length of the CDR3 is 16 residues. CDR3: CASTLGSGIDTGELFF. Written as DNA, the CDR3 is TGTGCCAGCACCTTAGGAAGCGGGATCGACACCGGGGAGCTGTTTTTT.

The genes are TRBV4-1 and TRBJ1-1; a possible D gene is TRBD1 (5 bases). CDR1 is MGHRA and CDR2 is YSYEKL in the germline V gene. V was clipped by 3 bases and J by 5 bases, with 16 bases between them. This CDR3 contains 15 residues. The CDR3 nucleotides are TGCGCCAGCAGCCATCCTCGGGGGGAGAGGACTGAAGCTTTCTTT. Its protein product is CASSHPRGERTEAFF.

This clonotype was counted ten times or more. The chain joins TRBV20-1 to TRBJ1-5; the match to TRBD1 covers 7 bases. Per the germline V gene, CDR1 is DFQATT and CDR2 is SNEGSKA (reference sequence). V lost 6 bases, J lost 2 bases, and 7 bases stayed unmatched. The CDR3 covers 14 residues. The CDR3 region is CSATDRAGNQPQHF. In DNA form, the CDR3 reads TGCAGTGCCACAGACAGGGCGGGCAATCAGCCCCAGCATTTT.

Points on this clonotype: The junction departs from the called germline gene at one end, perhaps through a read error. The rearrangement uses TRBV11-2 and TRBJ2-5; the D is unclear. Germline loops: CDR1 SGHAT, CDR2 FQNNGV. The CDR3 totals 12 residues. The CDR3 is CASSPSQGTQYF. The CDR3 coding sequence is TGTGCCAGCAGCCCCTCCCAAGGGACCCAGTACTTC.

This clonotype showed up many times. The CDR3 bases are TGTGCCAGCAGTTTGGACGGAAGAGGGTCCCTGGAGACCCAGTACTTC. As protein: CASSLDGRGSLETQYF. This rearrangement joins TRBV27 to TRBJ2-5, with TRBD2 as a possible D gene (5 bases). Germline loops: CDR1 MNHEY, CDR2 SMNVEV (reference sequence). The CDR3 loop spans 16 amino acids. V dropped 3 bases and J dropped 5 bases, with 19 bases sitting between them.